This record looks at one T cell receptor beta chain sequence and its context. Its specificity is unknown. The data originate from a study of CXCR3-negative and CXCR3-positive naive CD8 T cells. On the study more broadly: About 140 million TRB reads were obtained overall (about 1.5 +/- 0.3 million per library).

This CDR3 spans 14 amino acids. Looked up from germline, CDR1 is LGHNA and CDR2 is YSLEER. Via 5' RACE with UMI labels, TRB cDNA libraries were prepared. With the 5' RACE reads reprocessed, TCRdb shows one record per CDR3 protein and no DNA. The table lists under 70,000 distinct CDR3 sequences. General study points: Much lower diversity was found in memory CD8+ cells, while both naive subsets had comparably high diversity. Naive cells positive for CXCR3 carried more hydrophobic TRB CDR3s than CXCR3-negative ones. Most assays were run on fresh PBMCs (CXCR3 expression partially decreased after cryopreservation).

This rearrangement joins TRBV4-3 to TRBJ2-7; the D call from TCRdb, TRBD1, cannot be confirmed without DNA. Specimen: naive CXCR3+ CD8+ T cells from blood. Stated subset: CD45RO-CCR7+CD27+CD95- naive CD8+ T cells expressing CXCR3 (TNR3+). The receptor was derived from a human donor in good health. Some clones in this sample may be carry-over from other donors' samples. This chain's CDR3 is CASSQGTRDYEQYF.